This is a list of T cell receptor beta chains from one sample in a study of shared clonotypes between healthy human individuals. The method was immunoSEQ multiplex PCR; TCRdb's version includes in-frame clones alone and lacks a portion of them. The sample lists a few million clones; approximately 90% were seen once. Sequenced: naive CD4+ T cells from PBMCs. The receptors were sampled from a man between 18 and 29 years old in good health. Some clones in this sample may be carry-over from other donors' samples. CDR3s include the opening cysteine and the closing phenylalanine or tryptophan. D genes are given only for firm matches. For some rows the clone size is stated as once, few or many, or as a class when expanded; others skip it.

j_gene: TRBJ2-5; v_gene: TRBV18; d_gene: NA; abundance: NA; CDR3aa: CASSPGRGSETQYF; CDR3nt: TGTGCCAGCTCACCAGGAAGGGGATCAGAGACCCAGTACTTC
j_gene: TRBJ1-1; v_gene: TRBV29-1; d_gene: TRBD1; abundance: once; CDR3aa: CSVKGQGMNTEAFF; CDR3nt: TGCAGCGTTAAGGGACAGGGCATGAACACTGAAGCTTTCTTT
j_gene: TRBJ2-5; v_gene: TRBV11-2; d_gene: TRBD2; abundance: NA; CDR3aa: CASSFVLAGKETQYF; CDR3nt: TGTGCCAGCAGCTTCGTCCTAGCGGGAAAAGAGACCCAGTACTTC
j_gene: TRBJ2-5; v_gene: TRBV7-2; d_gene: TRBD1; abundance: NA; CDR3aa: CASSGDRGRIGQETQYF; CDR3nt: TGTGCCAGCAGCGGGGACAGGGGGCGAATCGGCCAAGAGACCCAGTACTTC
j_gene: TRBJ2-3; v_gene: TRBV6-1; d_gene: NA; abundance: NA; CDR3aa: CASRRDITDTQYF; CDR3nt: TGTGCCAGCAGGCGGGACATCACAGATACGCAGTATTTT
j_gene: TRBJ1-2; v_gene: TRBV28; d_gene: NA; abundance: NA; CDR3aa: CASSSVYYGYTF; CDR3nt: TGTGCCAGCAGTTCCGTTTACTATGGCTACACCTTC
j_gene: TRBJ2-3; v_gene: TRBV11-3; d_gene: TRBD2; abundance: NA; CDR3aa: CASSRRELTDTQYF; CDR3nt: TGTGCCAGCAGCAGGCGGGAGTTGACAGATACGCAGTATTTT
j_gene: TRBJ1-1; v_gene: TRBV11-2; d_gene: NA; abundance: few; CDR3aa: CASSPSSNTEAFF; CDR3nt: TGTGCCAGCAGCCCCAGCAGTAACACTGAAGCTTTCTTT
j_gene: TRBJ1-5; v_gene: TRBV27; d_gene: NA; abundance: NA; CDR3aa: CASSFQQGSNQPQHF; CDR3nt: TGTGCCAGCAGTTTTCAGCAGGGCAGCAATCAGCCCCAGCATTTT
j_gene: TRBJ1-3; v_gene: TRBV5-1; d_gene: NA; abundance: NA; CDR3aa: CASSLGGGPSGNTIYF; CDR3nt: TGCGCCAGCAGCTTGGGCGGCGGCCCCTCTGGAAACACCATATATTTT
j_gene: TRBJ2-6; v_gene: TRBV6-5; d_gene: NA; abundance: NA; CDR3aa: CASRTLTSGANVLTF; CDR3nt: TGTGCCAGCAGAACCCTCACATCTGGGGCCAACGTCCTGACTTTC
j_gene: TRBJ2-7; v_gene: TRBV30; d_gene: NA; abundance: NA; CDR3aa: CAWSDYLAEQYF; CDR3nt: TGTGCCTGGAGTGATTACTTGGCCGAGCAGTACTTC
j_gene: TRBJ2-7; v_gene: TRBV28; d_gene: TRBD1; abundance: NA; CDR3aa: CASSLVSGDRPIYEQYF; CDR3nt: TGTGCCAGCAGTTTAGTTTCGGGGGACAGGCCAATCTACGAGCAGTACTTC
j_gene: TRBJ1-5; v_gene: TRBV18; d_gene: NA; abundance: NA; CDR3aa: CASSSLSDNSNQPQHF; CDR3nt: TGTGCCAGCTCATCCCTCTCGGACAACTCCAATCAGCCCCAGCATTTT
j_gene: TRBJ2-3; v_gene: TRBV14; d_gene: TRBD2; abundance: NA; CDR3aa: CASTQRGTFPDKQYF; CDR3nt: TGTGCCAGCACCCAGCGGGGCACCTTCCCGGACAAGCAGTATTTT
j_gene: TRBJ2-1; v_gene: TRBV29-1; d_gene: NA; abundance: NA; CDR3aa: CSASVSSYNEQFF; CDR3nt: TGCAGCGCCTCCGTGAGCTCCTACAATGAGCAGTTCTTC
j_gene: TRBJ2-1; v_gene: TRBV28; d_gene: TRBD2; abundance: NA; CDR3aa: CATKKLAGIYNEQFF; CDR3nt: TGTGCCACCAAAAAGCTAGCGGGGATTTACAATGAGCAGTTCTTC
j_gene: TRBJ2-7; v_gene: TRBV6-6; d_gene: NA; abundance: NA; CDR3aa: CASSPRSSRAYEQYF; CDR3nt: TGTGCCAGCAGTCCCAGGAGTTCGCGTGCCTACGAGCAGTACTTC
j_gene: TRBJ2-2; v_gene: TRBV6-1; d_gene: NA; abundance: NA; CDR3aa: CASSEQGGSNTGELFF; CDR3nt: TGTGCCAGCAGTGAACAAGGCGGCTCGAACACCGGGGAGCTGTTTTTT
j_gene: TRBJ1-1; v_gene: TRBV5-1; d_gene: NA; abundance: once; CDR3aa: CASSLAQDTEAFF; CDR3nt: TGCGCCAGCAGCTTGGCTCAGGACACTGAAGCTTTCTTT
j_gene: TRBJ2-4; v_gene: TRBV19; d_gene: NA; abundance: NA; CDR3aa: CASSSSGTKNIQYF; CDR3nt: TGTGCCAGTAGTTCCTCAGGGACCAAAAACATTCAGTACTTC
j_gene: TRBJ2-7; v_gene: TRBV5-6; d_gene: NA; abundance: NA; CDR3aa: CASSLYPASYEQYF; CDR3nt: TGTGCCAGCAGCTTGTACCCAGCCTCCTACGAGCAGTACTTC
j_gene: TRBJ1-1; v_gene: TRBV5-4; d_gene: NA; abundance: NA; CDR3aa: CASSTQGYGTEAFF; CDR3nt: TGTGCCAGCAGCACTCAGGGGTATGGGACTGAAGCTTTCTTT
j_gene: TRBJ2-1; v_gene: TRBV2; d_gene: NA; abundance: NA; CDR3aa: CASSLTGTGYNEQFF; CDR3nt: TGTGCCAGCAGTCTCACCGGGACTGGCTACAATGAGCAGTTCTTC
j_gene: TRBJ1-4; v_gene: TRBV30; d_gene: NA; abundance: NA; CDR3aa: CAWSEDRVQFNEKLFF; CDR3nt: TGTGCCTGGAGTGAGGACCGGGTCCAATTTAATGAAAAACTGTTTTTT
j_gene: TRBJ2-4; v_gene: TRBV4-1; d_gene: TRBD2; abundance: NA; CDR3aa: CASSQPGLAPTLAKNIQYF; CDR3nt: TGCGCCAGCAGCCAACCGGGACTAGCTCCAACCTTAGCCAAAAACATTCAGTACTTC
j_gene: TRBJ2-5; v_gene: TRBV28; d_gene: TRBD2; abundance: NA; CDR3aa: CASSRGLAGGQETQYF; CDR3nt: TGTGCCAGCAGTCGGGGACTAGCGGGAGGGCAAGAGACCCAGTACTTC
j_gene: TRBJ2-1; v_gene: TRBV2; d_gene: NA; abundance: NA; CDR3aa: CASGFYNEQFF; CDR3nt: TGTGCCAGCGGTTTTTACAATGAGCAGTTCTTC
j_gene: TRBJ1-2; v_gene: TRBV2; d_gene: NA; abundance: NA; CDR3aa: CASSDLVRNYGYTF; CDR3nt: TGTGCCAGCAGTGATTTAGTCAGGAACTATGGCTACACCTTC
j_gene: TRBJ2-1; v_gene: TRBV5-4; d_gene: NA; abundance: NA; CDR3aa: CASSLPGPSYNEQFF; CDR3nt: TGTGCCAGCAGCCTACCGGGCCCTTCCTACAATGAGCAGTTCTTC
j_gene: TRBJ2-5; v_gene: TRBV29-1; d_gene: TRBD2; abundance: NA; CDR3aa: CSVELAGTETQYF; CDR3nt: TGCAGCGTTGAACTAGCGGGAACAGAGACCCAGTACTTC
j_gene: TRBJ2-3; v_gene: TRBV5-4; d_gene: TRBD2; abundance: NA; CDR3aa: CASSLGLLGRGDTQYF; CDR3nt: TGTGCCAGCAGCTTGGGATTGCTGGGGAGGGGAGATACGCAGTATTTT
j_gene: TRBJ1-6; v_gene: TRBV6-5; d_gene: NA; abundance: NA; CDR3aa: CASSYGQSSYNSPLHF; CDR3nt: TGTGCCAGCAGTTATGGGCAAAGCTCCTATAATTCACCCCTCCACTTT
j_gene: TRBJ2-3; v_gene: TRBV2; d_gene: NA; abundance: NA; CDR3aa: CASSVPSGTLSTDTQYF; CDR3nt: TGTGCCAGCAGTGTACCCTCCGGGACACTTAGCACAGATACGCAGTATTTT
j_gene: TRBJ2-5; v_gene: TRBV5-1; d_gene: TRBD2; abundance: NA; CDR3aa: CASSLGGGPEETQYF; CDR3nt: TGCGCCAGCAGCTTGGGGGGAGGGCCCGAAGAGACCCAGTACTTC
j_gene: TRBJ1-5; v_gene: TRBV28; d_gene: NA; abundance: NA; CDR3aa: CASSLNVINQPQHF; CDR3nt: TGTGCCAGCAGTTTAAACGTTATCAATCAGCCCCAGCATTTT
j_gene: TRBJ2-7; v_gene: TRBV11-2; d_gene: NA; abundance: NA; CDR3aa: CASSLDRRAGEQYF; CDR3nt: TGTGCCAGCAGCTTAGACCGGAGGGCAGGCGAGCAGTACTTC
j_gene: TRBJ2-1; v_gene: TRBV7-3; d_gene: TRBD2; abundance: NA; CDR3aa: CASSFYRTSGHGNEQFF; CDR3nt: TGTGCCAGCAGCTTCTACCGGACTAGCGGGCATGGGAATGAGCAGTTCTTC
j_gene: TRBJ1-1; v_gene: TRBV7-9; d_gene: TRBD1; abundance: NA; CDR3aa: CASSLAQGANAFF; CDR3nt: TGTGCCAGCAGCTTAGCACAGGGGGCTAACGCTTTCTTT
j_gene: TRBJ2-7; v_gene: TRBV7-8; d_gene: NA; abundance: NA; CDR3aa: CASSLWGGGSTYEQYF; CDR3nt: TGTGCCAGCAGCCTCTGGGGTGGGGGGTCTACCTACGAGCAGTACTTC